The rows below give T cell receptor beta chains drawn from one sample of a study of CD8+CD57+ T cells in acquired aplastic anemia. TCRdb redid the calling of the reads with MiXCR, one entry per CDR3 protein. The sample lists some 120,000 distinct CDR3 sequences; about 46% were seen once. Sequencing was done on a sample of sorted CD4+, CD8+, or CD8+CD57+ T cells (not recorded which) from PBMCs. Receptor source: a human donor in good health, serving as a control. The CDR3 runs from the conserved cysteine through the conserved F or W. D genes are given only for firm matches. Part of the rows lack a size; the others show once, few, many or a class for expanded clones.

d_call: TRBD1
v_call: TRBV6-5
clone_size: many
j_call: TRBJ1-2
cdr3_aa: CASSYGDRVVGYGYTF
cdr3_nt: TGTGCCAGCAGTTACGGGGACAGGGTCGTCGGCTATGGCTACACCTTC

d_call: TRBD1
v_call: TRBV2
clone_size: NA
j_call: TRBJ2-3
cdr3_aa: CASSGRQGGTDTQYF
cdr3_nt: TGTGCCAGCAGTGGTCGACAGGGGGGAACAGATACGCAGTATTTT

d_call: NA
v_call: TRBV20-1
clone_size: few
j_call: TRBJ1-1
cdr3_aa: CSASLQGWNTEAFF
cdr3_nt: TGCAGTGCTAGCTTACAGGGTTGGAACACTGAAGCTTTCTTT

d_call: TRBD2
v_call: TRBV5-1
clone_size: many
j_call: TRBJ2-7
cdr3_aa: CASSLGQRGGSLNEQYF
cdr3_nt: TGCGCCAGCAGCTTGGGCCAGCGGGGGGGCTCCTTGAACGAGCAGTACTTC

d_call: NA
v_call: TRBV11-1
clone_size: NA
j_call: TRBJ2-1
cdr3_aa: CASPSSRTGRVAGYNEQFF
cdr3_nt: TGTGCCAGCCCCAGCAGCCGAACCGGACGGGTCGCGGGGTACAATGAGCAGTTCTTC

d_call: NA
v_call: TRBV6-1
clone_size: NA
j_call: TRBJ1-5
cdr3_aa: CASTQVSNQPQHF
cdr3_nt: TGTGCCAGCACGCAGGTTAGCAATCAGCCCCAGCATTTT

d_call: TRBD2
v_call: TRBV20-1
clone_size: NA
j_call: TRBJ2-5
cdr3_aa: CSARGTSGQETQYF
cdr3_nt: TGCAGTGCTAGAGGGACTAGCGGCCAAGAGACCCAGTACTTC

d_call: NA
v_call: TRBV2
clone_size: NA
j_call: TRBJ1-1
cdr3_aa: CASSEGQVVRTFF
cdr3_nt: TGTGCCAGCAGTGAAGGGCAGGTGGTTCGAACTTTCTTT

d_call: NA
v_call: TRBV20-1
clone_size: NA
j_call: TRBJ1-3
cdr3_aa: CSAGRDPDSGNTIYF
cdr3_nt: TGCAGTGCTGGCCGGGACCCTGACTCTGGAAACACCATATATTTT

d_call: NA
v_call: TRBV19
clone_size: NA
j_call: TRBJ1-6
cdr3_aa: CASSIVARTTEAPLHF
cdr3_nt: TGTGCCAGTAGTATAGTGGCCCGGACAACTGAGGCGCCCCTCCACTTT

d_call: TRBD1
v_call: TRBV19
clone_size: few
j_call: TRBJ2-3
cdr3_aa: CASSIDRGDTQYF
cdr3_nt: TGTGCCAGTAGTATCGACAGGGGAGATACGCAGTATTTT

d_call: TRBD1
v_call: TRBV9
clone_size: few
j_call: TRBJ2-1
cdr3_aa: CAVSVAQGQGYNEQFF
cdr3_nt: TGTGCCGTCAGCGTAGCGCAGGGACAGGGGTACAATGAGCAGTTCTTC

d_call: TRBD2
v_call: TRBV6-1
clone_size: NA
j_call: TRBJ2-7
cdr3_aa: CASSATSAEQYF
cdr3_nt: TGTGCCAGCAGCGCTACTAGCGCCGAGCAGTACTTC

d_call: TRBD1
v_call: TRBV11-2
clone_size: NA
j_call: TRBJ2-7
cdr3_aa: CASSSGMGTGTHEQYF
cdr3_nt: TGTGCCAGCAGCTCTGGCATGGGGACAGGGACCCACGAGCAGTACTTC

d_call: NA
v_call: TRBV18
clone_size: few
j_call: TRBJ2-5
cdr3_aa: CASSPGTAQETQYF
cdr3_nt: TGTGCCAGCTCACCCGGGACTGCACAAGAGACCCAGTACTTC

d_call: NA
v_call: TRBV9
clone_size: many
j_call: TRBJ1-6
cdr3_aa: CASSLLQRDSPLHF
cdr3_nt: TGTGCCAGCAGCCTCTTACAGCGGGATTCACCCCTCCACTTT

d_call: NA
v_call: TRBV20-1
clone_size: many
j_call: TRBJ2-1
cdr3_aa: CSARFGSSNEQFF
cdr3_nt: TGCAGTGCTAGGTTTGGGTCCTCAAATGAGCAGTTCTTC

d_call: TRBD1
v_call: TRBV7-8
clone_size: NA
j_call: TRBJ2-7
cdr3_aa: CASSPGTGPSYEQYF
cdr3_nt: TGTGCCAGCAGCCCAGGGACAGGACCCTCCTACGAGCAGTACTTC

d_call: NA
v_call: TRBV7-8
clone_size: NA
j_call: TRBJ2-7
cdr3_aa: CASSLNSIGYEQYF
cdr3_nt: TGTGCCAGCAGCTTAAATTCTATCGGCTACGAGCAGTACTTC

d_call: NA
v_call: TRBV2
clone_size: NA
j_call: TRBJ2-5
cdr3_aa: CASRGGEGWEQYF
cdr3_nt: TGTGCCAGCAGAGGCGGCGAGGGCTGGGAGCAGTACTTC

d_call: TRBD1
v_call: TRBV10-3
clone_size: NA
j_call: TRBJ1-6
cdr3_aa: CAIRDGQGNSPLHF
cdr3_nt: TGTGCCATCAGAGATGGACAGGGGAATTCACCCCTCCACTTT

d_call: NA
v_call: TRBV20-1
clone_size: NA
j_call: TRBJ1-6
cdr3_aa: CSANNPPLHF
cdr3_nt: TGCAGTGCTAACAATCCACCCCTCCACTTT

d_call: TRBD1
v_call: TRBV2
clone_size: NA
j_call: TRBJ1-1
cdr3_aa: CASRRDRGLNTEAFF
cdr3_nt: TGTGCCAGCAGACGAGACAGGGGATTGAACACTGAAGCTTTCTTT

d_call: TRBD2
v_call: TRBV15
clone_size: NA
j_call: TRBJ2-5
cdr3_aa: CATRRLRGGGETQYF
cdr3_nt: TGTGCCACCCGCCGGCTACGGGGGGGAGGTGAGACCCAGTACTTC